Listed below are T cell receptor beta chains from one sample, sequenced in a study of OX40 agonist ivuxolimab in advanced cancers. Repertoires were generated with immunoSEQ multiplex PCR, while TCRdb's copy carries only in-frame clones and drops some. This table has roughly 20,000 clones, 87% appearing once. The material was CD4+ or CD8+ T cells sorted from blood, obtained in a trial of the OX40 agonist ivuxolimab. The receptor source for this set is an adult with an advanced solid tumor such as melanoma, head and neck, liver or kidney cancer. The CDR3 runs from the conserved cysteine through the conserved F or W. The order of the fields is J gene, V gene, clone size, D gene, CDR3 DNA, CDR3 protein. D genes are given only for firm matches. A row's size may be missing; if present it is once, few, many or a size class.

TRBJ2-1 TRBV7-9 . TRBD1 TGTGCCAGCAGCCCACCCCCCACAGGGGTGCCCTACAATGAGCAGTTCTTC CASSPPPTGVPYNEQFF
TRBJ1-1 TRBV7-6 . TRBD1 TGTGCCAGCAGCCAATATGGAACCGGGACAGTGAACACTGAAGCTTTCTTT CASSQYGTGTVNTEAFF
TRBJ1-6 TRBV18 . . TGTGCCAGCTCACCAAGCACAGATAATTCACCCCTCCACTTT CASSPSTDNSPLHF
TRBJ1-1 TRBV13 . TRBD1 TGTGCCAGCAAGGGGACAGGGGGCCTGAACACTGAAGCTTTCTTT CASKGTGGLNTEAFF
TRBJ1-1 TRBV4-1 . . TGCGCCAGCAGCCAAGACACGGGGATCACTGAAGCTTTCTTT CASSQDTGITEAFF
TRBJ1-1 TRBV7-6 . . TGTGCCAGCAGCTTAGCTCCGGATTTTGACACTGAAGCTTTCTTT CASSLAPDFDTEAFF
TRBJ1-1 TRBV30 few . TGTGCCTGGAGCTTGGGGGCAACTGAAGCTTTCTTT CAWSLGATEAFF
TRBJ2-1 TRBV5-1 once . TGCGCCAGCAGCTCGGCCCCAGACTACAATGAGCAGTTCTTC CASSSAPDYNEQFF
TRBJ1-1 TRBV19 . . TGTGCCAGTAAAATTGGGGGGCAGGGGAACACTGAAGCTTTCTTT CASKIGGQGNTEAFF
TRBJ1-2 TRBV30 once . TGTGCCTGGTCCGGGGGAGGAGGCTACACCTTC CAWSGGGGYTF
TRBJ2-3 TRBV28 . . TGTGCCAGCAGCCCTGAGGGGGGACTTTCGCAGTATTTT CASSPEGGLSQYF
TRBJ1-1 TRBV19 . . TGTGCCAGTATTCCGGACGGAGACCTGAGCGCTGAAGCTTTCTTT CASIPDGDLSAEAFF
TRBJ1-2 TRBV4-2 . . TGTGCCAGCAGCCAAGGTCTGGGCGGCAACTATGGCTACACCTTC CASSQGLGGNYGYTF
TRBJ1-5 TRBV6-1 . . TGTGCCAGCAGTGAAAGGCTGGATAGCAATCAGCCCCAGCATTTT CASSERLDSNQPQHF
TRBJ1-1 TRBV4-3 . . TGCGCCAGCAGCCAAGTGCCTGGGAGGGCCACTGAAGCTTTCTTT CASSQVPGRATEAFF
TRBJ2-5 TRBV5-1 . . TGCGCCAGCAGCTTGGACCCCACGGAGACCCAGTACTTC CASSLDPTETQYF
TRBJ2-7 TRBV7-9 . TRBD1 TGTGCCAGCAGCCCCGGGACAGGGAGCTCCTACGAGCAGTACTTC CASSPGTGSSYEQYF
TRBJ1-1 TRBV4-2 . . TGTGCCAGCAGCCCGTCGAACAGCGCCCCGAACACTGAAGCTTTCTTT CASSPSNSAPNTEAFF
TRBJ2-7 TRBV27 . TRBD1 TGTGCCAGCAGTTGGGACAGGGGGACCGAGCAGTACTTC CASSWDRGTEQYF
TRBJ2-7 TRBV19 . TRBD1 TGTGCCAGTAGTCCGGGACAGGGGACCGCCTACGAGCAGTACTTC CASSPGQGTAYEQYF
TRBJ2-7 TRBV7-9 . . TGTGCCAGCAGCTTAACGAGGAAGTCGAACGAGCAGTACTTC CASSLTRKSNEQYF
TRBJ1-5 TRBV9 . TRBD1 TGTGCCAGCAGCGTAGACGGGACAGGGCTTAATCAGCCCCAGCATTTT CASSVDGTGLNQPQHF
TRBJ2-3 TRBV7-8 . TRBD2 TGTGCCAGCAGCTTGGGGACTAGCGGGAGCACAGATACGCAGTATTTT CASSLGTSGSTDTQYF
TRBJ1-5 TRBV30 medium-sized . TGTGCCTGGAGTGTAAGTGCAGGATCTAATCAGCCCCAGCATTTT CAWSVSAGSNQPQHF
TRBJ2-7 TRBV4-1 . . TGCGCCAGCAGCCAAGGGTTGAGCTACGAGCAGTACTTC CASSQGLSYEQYF
TRBJ1-2 TRBV28 . . TGTGCCAGCAGTTCCCCCACTACTAACTATGGCTACACCTTC CASSSPTTNYGYTF
TRBJ2-2 TRBV5-6 . TRBD1 TGTGCCAGCAGCTTGGAAAGGGGGCCCCTGACCGGGGAGCTGTTTTTT CASSLERGPLTGELFF
TRBJ1-5 TRBV30 . . TGTGCCTGGAGTACAGACCAGAATCAGCCCCAGCATTTT CAWSTDQNQPQHF
TRBJ2-5 TRBV15 . TRBD2 TGTGCCACCAGATCGGGCGGGGGGCAAGAGACCCAGTACTTC CATRSGGGQETQYF
TRBJ1-1 TRBV15 . TRBD1 TGTGCCACCAGCAGAGATAGGGGACAGGGAGCCGAAGCTTTCTTT CATSRDRGQGAEAFF
TRBJ2-7 TRBV5-6 . . TGTGCCAGCAGCTTGGTCTTAGTCTACGAGCAGTACTTC CASSLVLVYEQYF
TRBJ2-3 TRBV6-5 few TRBD2 TGTGCCAGCAGTCCCGGGACTAGCAGCACAGATACGCAGTATTTT CASSPGTSSTDTQYF
TRBJ2-7 TRBV5-1 . . TGCGCCAGCAGCTTTTACGAGGGCCCTTCCTACGAGCAGTACTTC CASSFYEGPSYEQYF
TRBJ1-5 TRBV4-1 . . TGCGCCAGCAGCCAAGATCTGGCTTCGAATGGCAATCAGCCCCAGCATTTT CASSQDLASNGNQPQHF
TRBJ2-1 TRBV10-1 . . TGCGCCAGCAGTTGGGCCTCCCCGGCTAATGAGCAGTTCTTC CASSWASPANEQFF
TRBJ1-4 TRBV30 . . TGTGCCTGGAGTTTCAATGAAAAACTGTTTTTT CAWSFNEKLFF
TRBJ1-2 TRBV9 . TRBD1 TGTGCCAGCAGCGCGACCGGGACAGGGGGCGGTAACTATGGCTACACCTTC CASSATGTGGGNYGYTF
TRBJ2-1 TRBV4-1 . . TGCGCCAGCAGCCAAGAAGAACAGTTCTCCTACAATGAGCAGTTCTTC CASSQEEQFSYNEQFF
TRBJ1-1 TRBV10-1 . . TGCGCCAGCAGTGAGCTCGTGAACACTGAAGCTTTCTTT CASSELVNTEAFF
TRBJ2-1 TRBV2 . TRBD2 TGTGCCAGCAGTGAAACTAGCGGGGAATACAATGAGCAGTTCTTC CASSETSGEYNEQFF
TRBJ2-3 TRBV6-5 . . TGTGCCAGCAGCGGACGGGCGGCGGAGACGCAGTATTTT CASSGRAAETQYF
TRBJ1-2 TRBV2 . TRBD1 TGTGCCAGCAGGGCACGAGGGGGCGATGGCTACACCTTC CASRARGGDGYTF
TRBJ1-1 TRBV11-2 . TRBD1 TGTGCCAGCAGCTTATTTTGGGCAGGGGGTGCGGTCAACCCTGAAGCTTTCTTT CASSLFWAGGAVNPEAFF
TRBJ1-1 TRBV19 . TRBD1 TGTGCCAGTAGAACAGGGGCATCTGAAGCTTTCTTT CASRTGASEAFF
TRBJ2-1 TRBV6-5 . TRBD2 TGTGCCAGTTGGGACCCTAGCGGGGGGAGTGAGCAGTTCTTC CASWDPSGGSEQFF
TRBJ2-7 TRBV7-3 few . TGTGCCAGCAGCTTGGAGTGGTCCGAGCAGTACTTC CASSLEWSEQYF
TRBJ1-1 TRBV6-1 . . TGTGCCAGCAGTGAAGCGCTCTGGGTTGAACTGAACACTGAAGCTTTCTTT CASSEALWVELNTEAFF
TRBJ1-2 TRBV27 once TRBD1 TGTGCCAGCAGTTCAATATCAGAGGGGGCGAACTATGGCTACACCTTC CASSSISEGANYGYTF
TRBJ1-1 TRBV5-1 . . TGCGCCAGCAGTTCGGGGATGGAAGCTTTCTTT CASSSGMEAFF
TRBJ2-1 TRBV27 . TRBD2 TGTGCCAGTCACCGAGACGGGACTAGCGACAATGAGCAGTTCTTC CASHRDGTSDNEQFF
TRBJ2-5 TRBV7-9 . TRBD2 TGTGCCAGCAGCCCTAAAACAGCGGGGGCAGAGACCCAGTACTTC CASSPKTAGAETQYF
TRBJ1-1 TRBV7-8 . . TGTGCCAGCAGCCCCCTCGCTCAGAACACTGAAGCTTTCTTT CASSPLAQNTEAFF
TRBJ2-1 TRBV7-8 . . TGTGCCAGCAGCTTAGAGGACGGGCGGAGCTCCTACAATGAGCAGTTCTTC CASSLEDGRSSYNEQFF